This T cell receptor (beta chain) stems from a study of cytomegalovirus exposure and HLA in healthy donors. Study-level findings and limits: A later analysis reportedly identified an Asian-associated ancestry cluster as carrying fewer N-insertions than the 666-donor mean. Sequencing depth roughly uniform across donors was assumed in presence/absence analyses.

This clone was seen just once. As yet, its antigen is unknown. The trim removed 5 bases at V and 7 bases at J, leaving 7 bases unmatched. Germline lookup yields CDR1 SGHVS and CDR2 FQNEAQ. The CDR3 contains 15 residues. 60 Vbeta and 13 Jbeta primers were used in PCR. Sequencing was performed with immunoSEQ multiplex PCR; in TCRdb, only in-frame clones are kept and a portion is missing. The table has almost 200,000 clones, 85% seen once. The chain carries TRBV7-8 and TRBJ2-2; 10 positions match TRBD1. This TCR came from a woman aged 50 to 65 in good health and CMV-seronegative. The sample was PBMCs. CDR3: CASSRRTGGNGELFF. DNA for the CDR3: TGTGCCAGCAGCCGGCGGACAGGGGGAAACGGGGAGCTGTTTTTT.